This is a list of T cell receptor beta chains from one sample in a study of T cells in Graves' hyperthyroidism and ophthalmopathy. TCRdb re-called the multiplex PCR reads with MiXCR, one entry per CDR3 protein. The repertoire holds around 800,000 distinct CDR3 sequences, with 35% to 45% as singletons. The sequenced sample consisted of blood. Every receptor here comes from a man aged 18 to 35 with Graves' hyperthyroidism. Each CDR3 is given with its conserved first and last residue. Each record gives: CDR3 protein, CDR3 DNA, J gene, D gene, clone size, V gene. The D gene is left open where the match is weak. Size values are once, few and many counts, or a class for expanded clones, and some rows have none.

CAGGTAQETQYF | TGTGCCGGCGGGACGGCTCAAGAGACCCAGTACTTC | TRBJ2-5 | . | . | TRBV6-5
CASSHAVPYGYTF | TGTGCCAGCAGCCATGCGGTTCCCTATGGCTACACCTTC | TRBJ1-2 | . | . | TRBV7-9
CASRTGQYSPLHF | TGTGCCAGCAGAACTGGACAGTATTCACCCCTCCACTTT | TRBJ1-6 | . | . | TRBV7-6
CATSRVDLSGNTIYF | TGTGCCACCAGCAGAGTGGACCTCTCTGGAAACACCATATATTTT | TRBJ1-3 | . | many | TRBV15
CASSERGINQPQHF | TGTGCCAGCAGTGAGCGGGGGATCAATCAGCCCCAGCATTTT | TRBJ1-5 | . | . | TRBV2
CASSLDVRGTQYF | TGTGCCAGCAGTTTAGATGTGAGGGGGACCCAGTACTTC | TRBJ2-5 | . | . | TRBV12-3/TRBV12-4
CSARDIGGEGQPQHF | TGCAGTGCTAGAGATATAGGCGGGGAAGGTCAGCCCCAGCATTTT | TRBJ1-5 | . | many | TRBV20-1
CASSLAGLTIDTYEQYF | TGTGCCAGCAGCTTGGCCGGACTAACGATAGACACCTACGAGCAGTACTTC | TRBJ2-7 | . | . | TRBV5-1
CASRGLAGYEQYF | TGTGCCAGCAGAGGACTAGCGGGCTACGAGCAGTACTTC | TRBJ2-7 | TRBD2 | many | TRBV2
CSARDQGPPQANYGYTF | TGCAGTGCTAGAGATCAAGGACCCCCTCAAGCTAACTATGGCTACACCTTC | TRBJ1-2 | . | . | TRBV20-1
CSASVPGKRSYEQYF | TGCAGTGCTAGCGTCCCAGGAAAACGCTCCTACGAGCAGTACTTC | TRBJ2-7 | . | few | TRBV20-1
CAASRSGTSGIEQYF | TGTGCCGCCAGCAGATCCGGGACTAGCGGGATCGAGCAGTACTTC | TRBJ2-7 | TRBD2 | . | TRBV15
CASSQVLVSPLHF | TGCGCCAGCAGCCAAGTTCTGGTTTCACCCCTCCACTTT | TRBJ1-6 | . | many | TRBV4-1
CASSVGVGGGQETQYF | TGTGCCAGCAGTGTTGGTGTGGGCGGCGGCCAAGAGACCCAGTACTTC | TRBJ2-5 | . | many | TRBV7-9
CACSWAWEQYF | TGTGCCTGCAGCTGGGCCTGGGAGCAGTACTTC | TRBJ2-7 | . | . | TRBV7-3